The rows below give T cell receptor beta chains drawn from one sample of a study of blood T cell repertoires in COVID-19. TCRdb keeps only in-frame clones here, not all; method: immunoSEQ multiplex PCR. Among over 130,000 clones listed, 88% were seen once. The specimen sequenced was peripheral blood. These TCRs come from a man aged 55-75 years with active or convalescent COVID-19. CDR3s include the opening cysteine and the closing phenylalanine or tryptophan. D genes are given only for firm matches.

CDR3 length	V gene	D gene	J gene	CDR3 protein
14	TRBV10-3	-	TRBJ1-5	CAISDAGSNQPQHF
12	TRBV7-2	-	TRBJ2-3	CASSSFRVTQYF
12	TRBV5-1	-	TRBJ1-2	CASSLGTEGYTF
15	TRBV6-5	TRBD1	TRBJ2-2	CASNRDRTNTGELFF
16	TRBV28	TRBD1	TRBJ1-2	CASSFLGTGPQFGYTF
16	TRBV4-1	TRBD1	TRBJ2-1	CASRETRDRGDNEQFF
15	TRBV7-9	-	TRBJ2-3	CASSFGTPLTDTQYF
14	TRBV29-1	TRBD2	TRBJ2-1	CSETSGSFVNEQFF
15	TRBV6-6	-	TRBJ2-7	CASSYYFGGSYEQYF
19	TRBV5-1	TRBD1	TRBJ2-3	CASSLCTGGEGKTTDTQYF
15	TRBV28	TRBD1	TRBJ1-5	CASSSRTGGHQPQHF
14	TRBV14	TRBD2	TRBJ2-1	CASSLSSGRGRQFF
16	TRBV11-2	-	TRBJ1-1	CASSLEGGGRNTEAFF
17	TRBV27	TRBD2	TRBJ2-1	CASRPTSSGRAGNEQFF
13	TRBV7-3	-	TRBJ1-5	CASSPQWNQPQHF
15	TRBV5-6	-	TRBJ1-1	CASSLVPGSATEAFF
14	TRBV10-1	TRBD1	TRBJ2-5	CASSDQGVLETQYF
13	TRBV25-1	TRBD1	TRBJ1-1	CASSSGQGTRAFF
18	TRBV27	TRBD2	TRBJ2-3	CASRLLIRGGRGTDTQYF
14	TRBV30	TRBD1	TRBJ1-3	CAWNQGVGGNTIYF
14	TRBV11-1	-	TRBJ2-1	CASSLPGTYNEQFF
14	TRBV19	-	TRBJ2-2	CASSIGQNTGELFF
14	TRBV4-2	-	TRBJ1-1	CASSQVGGFIEAFF
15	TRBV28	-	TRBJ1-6	CASITAADHGSPLHF
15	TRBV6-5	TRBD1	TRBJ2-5	CASSKGTVRTETQYF
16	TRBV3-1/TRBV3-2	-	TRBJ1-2	CASSQGRARGSDGYTF
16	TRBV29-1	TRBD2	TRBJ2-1	CSVEGLAGISYNEQFF
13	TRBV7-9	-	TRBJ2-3	CASSFPEDYTQYF
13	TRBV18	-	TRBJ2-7	CASSPETDYEQYF
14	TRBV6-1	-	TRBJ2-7	CASSEPARVYEQYF
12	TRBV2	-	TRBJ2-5	CASSGGAETQYF
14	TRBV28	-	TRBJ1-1	CASRGELRQSEAFF
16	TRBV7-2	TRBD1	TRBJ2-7	CASSFAPGTGGDEQYF
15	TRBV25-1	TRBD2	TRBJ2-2	CASSGSGANTGELFF
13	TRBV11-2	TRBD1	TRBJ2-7	CASRRTGGYEQYF